This T cell receptor (beta chain) is from a study of control samples from healthy donors and cancer patients. Some clones are missing from TCRdb's copy, which holds only in-frame ones; the method was immunoSEQ multiplex PCR. The data include fewer than 250,000 clones; the top ten clones carry 2% to 2.5%. The germline V gene has CDR1 MDHEN and CDR2 SYDVKM. This CDR3 region has 13 residues. V was cut by 6 bases and J by 8 bases, with 16 bases left in between. The receptor comes from a woman in her twenties or thirties in good health. This sequence joins TRBV28 and TRBJ1-1; D gene unclear. Sequencing was performed on blood. Here the CDR3 DNA reads TGTGCCAGCAGCCGCGTAGGTCGTTTCGAAGCTTTCTTT. Protein product: CASSRVGRFEAFF.